Reported below is one T cell receptor (beta chain). The CDR3 is 15 residues long. Germline V lookup: CDR1 LGHDT, CDR2 YNNKEL (reference sequence). Between the trimmed V and J ends, which lost 4 bases and 3 bases, there was a span of 13 bases. The data were obtained in a study of human T cells and chemical hapten exposure. Study-wide context: Mainly, slight library volume differences in the pool made TCR yields vary.

The library labeled individual cDNA molecules by adding unique molecular identifiers to them. TCRdb analysed the reads with MiXCR anew, one entry per CDR3 protein. The data contain about 900 distinct CDR3 sequences, about 86% of them singletons. Total RNA extraction was carried out from unfractionated whole blood. The TCR originated in a human donor with alopecia, or a healthy volunteer (not recorded which). Some clones in this sample may be carry-over from other donors' samples. This table probably holds off-target reads from a library built for another chain. The sample taken for sequencing was whole blood. The rearrangement joins TRBV3-1 to TRBJ2-1; unclear D gene. In nucleotides, the CDR3 is TGTGCCAGCAGCCCCGAAGCCGGGTACTACAATGAGCAGTTCTTC. Its protein is CASSPEAGYYNEQFF.